This TCR beta chain was found in a study of control samples from healthy donors and cancer patients. Only in-frame clones appear in the TCRdb table, and some are missing; sequencing was by immunoSEQ multiplex PCR. The sample shows some 89,000 clones, about 89% of them seen only once. J was trimmed by 5 bases and V by 4 bases; bases with no gene match: 5. The CDR3 is 14 residues long. CDR1 is MGHRA and CDR2 is YSYEKL in the germline V gene. Sample: blood. V gene TRBV4-1 combines with J gene TRBJ1-1; 9 nucleotides agree with TRBD1. This clonotype was obtained from a man aged 25 to 40 in good health. The DNA for the CDR3 is TGCGCCAGCAGCCCGCCGGGACAGGGTACTGAAGCTTTCTTT. Encoded protein: CASSPPGQGTEAFF.